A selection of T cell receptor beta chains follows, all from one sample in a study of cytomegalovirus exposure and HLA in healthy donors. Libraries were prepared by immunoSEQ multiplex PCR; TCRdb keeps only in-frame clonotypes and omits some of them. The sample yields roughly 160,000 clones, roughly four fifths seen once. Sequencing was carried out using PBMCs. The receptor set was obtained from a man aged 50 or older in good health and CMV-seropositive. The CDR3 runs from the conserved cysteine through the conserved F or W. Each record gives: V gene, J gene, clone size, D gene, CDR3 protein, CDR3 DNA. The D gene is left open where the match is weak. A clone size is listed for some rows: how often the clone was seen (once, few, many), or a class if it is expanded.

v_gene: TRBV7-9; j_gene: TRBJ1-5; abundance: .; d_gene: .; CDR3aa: CASSLEFGQKNQPQHF; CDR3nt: TGTGCCAGCAGCTTAGAATTCGGACAGAAAAATCAGCCCCAGCATTTT
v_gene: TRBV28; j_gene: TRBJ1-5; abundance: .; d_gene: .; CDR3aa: CASSSPGRNQPQHF; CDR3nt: TGTGCCAGCAGTTCTCCTGGGAGAAATCAGCCCCAGCATTTT
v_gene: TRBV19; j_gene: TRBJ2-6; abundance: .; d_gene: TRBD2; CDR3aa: CASRRGSSSGANVLTF; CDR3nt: TGTGCCAGTAGGCGGGGGAGCTCTTCTGGGGCCAACGTCCTGACTTTC
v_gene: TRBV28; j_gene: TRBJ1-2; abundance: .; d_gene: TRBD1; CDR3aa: CASSSRTGDETNYGYTF; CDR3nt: TGTGCCAGCAGTTCCCGGACAGGGGACGAAACTAACTATGGCTACACCTTC
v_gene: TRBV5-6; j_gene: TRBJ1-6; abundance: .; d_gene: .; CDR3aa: CASSTSRNYNSPLHF; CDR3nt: TGTGCCAGCAGTACGAGCAGGAACTATAATTCACCCCTCCACTTT
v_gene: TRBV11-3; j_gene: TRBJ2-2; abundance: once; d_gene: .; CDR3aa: CASSIGQSYPGELFF; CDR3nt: TGTGCCAGCAGCATCGGACAGTCTTACCCCGGGGAGCTGTTTTTT
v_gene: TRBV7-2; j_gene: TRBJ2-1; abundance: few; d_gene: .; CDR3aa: CASSRASAWNEQFF; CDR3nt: TGTGCCAGCAGCCGAGCGTCAGCCTGGAATGAGCAGTTCTTC
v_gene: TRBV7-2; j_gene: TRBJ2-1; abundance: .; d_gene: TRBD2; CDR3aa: CASSPRGGGAINEQFF; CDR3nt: TGTGCCAGCAGCCCCCGGGGCGGGGGGGCCATCAATGAGCAGTTCTTC
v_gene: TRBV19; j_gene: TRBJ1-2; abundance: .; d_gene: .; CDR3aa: CASERGYGYTF; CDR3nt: TGTGCCAGTGAGCGGGGCTATGGCTACACCTTC
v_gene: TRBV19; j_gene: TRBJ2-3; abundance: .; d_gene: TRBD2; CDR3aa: CASSTPGLAGTDTQYF; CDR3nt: TGTGCCAGTAGTACGCCGGGACTAGCGGGCACAGATACGCAGTATTTT
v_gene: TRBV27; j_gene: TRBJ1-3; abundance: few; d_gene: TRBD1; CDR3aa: CASSRQGPFCGNTIYF; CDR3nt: TGTGCCAGCAGTCGACAGGGGCCCTTCTGTGGAAACACCATATATTTT
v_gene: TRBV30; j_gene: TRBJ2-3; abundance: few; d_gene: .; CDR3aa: CAWSLSTDTQYF; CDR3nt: TGTGCCTGGAGTCTTTCCACAGATACGCAGTATTTT
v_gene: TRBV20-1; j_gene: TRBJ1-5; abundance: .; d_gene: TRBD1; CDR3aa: CSARYRGSQHF; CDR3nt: TGCAGTGCTAGATACAGGGGGTCCCAGCATTTT
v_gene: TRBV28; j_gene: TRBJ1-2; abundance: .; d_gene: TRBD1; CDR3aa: CASSAGQGEYGYTF; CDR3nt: TGTGCCAGCAGCGCCGGACAGGGAGAGTACGGCTACACCTTC
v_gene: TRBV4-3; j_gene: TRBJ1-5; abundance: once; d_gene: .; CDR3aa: CASSQRGGQPQHF; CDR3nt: TGCGCCAGCAGCCAAAGGGGGGGTCAGCCCCAGCATTTT
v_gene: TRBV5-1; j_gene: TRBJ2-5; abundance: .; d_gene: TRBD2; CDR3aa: CASSSGLAGYQETQYF; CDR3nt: TGCGCCAGCAGCTCAGGACTAGCGGGGTACCAAGAGACCCAGTACTTC
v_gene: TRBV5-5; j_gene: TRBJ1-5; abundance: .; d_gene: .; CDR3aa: CASSLEGFQPQHF; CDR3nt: TGTGCCAGCAGCTTGGAGGGGTTTCAGCCCCAGCATTTT
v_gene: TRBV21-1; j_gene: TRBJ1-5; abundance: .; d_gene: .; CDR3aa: CASSKEGEERGQACNQPQHF; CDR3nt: TGTGCCAGCAGCAAAGAGGGGGAAGAGCGGGGACAGGCCTGCAATCAGCCCCAGCATTTT
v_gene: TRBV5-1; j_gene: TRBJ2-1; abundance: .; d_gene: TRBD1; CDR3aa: CASSLRTGWNEQFF; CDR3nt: TGCGCCAGCAGCTTGCGGACAGGATGGAATGAGCAGTTCTTC
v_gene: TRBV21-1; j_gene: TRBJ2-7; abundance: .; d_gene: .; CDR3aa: CASSPRGTGPYEQYF; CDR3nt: TGTGCCAGCAGCCCCCGGGGCACAGGGCCGTACGAGCAGTACTTC
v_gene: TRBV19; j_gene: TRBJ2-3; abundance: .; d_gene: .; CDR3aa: CASRPGVGDTQYF; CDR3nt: TGTGCCAGCAGACCGGGGGTGGGAGATACGCAGTATTTT
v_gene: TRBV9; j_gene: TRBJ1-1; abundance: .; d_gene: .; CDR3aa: CASSARRVDTEAFF; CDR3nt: TGTGCCAGCAGCGCCCGCAGGGTGGACACTGAAGCTTTCTTT
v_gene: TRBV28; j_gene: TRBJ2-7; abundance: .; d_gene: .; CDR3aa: CASSLKRTSYEQYF; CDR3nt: TGTGCCAGCAGTTTAAAGCGGACCAGCTACGAGCAGTACTTC
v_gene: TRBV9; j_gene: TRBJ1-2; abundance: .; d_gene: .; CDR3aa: CASSVRGEDGYTF; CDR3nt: TGTGCCAGCAGCGTTCGGGGGGAGGATGGCTACACCTTC
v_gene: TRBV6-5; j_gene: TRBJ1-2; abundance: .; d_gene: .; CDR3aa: CASSYEDGSGYTF; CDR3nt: TGTGCCAGCAGTTACGAAGACGGGAGTGGCTACACCTTC
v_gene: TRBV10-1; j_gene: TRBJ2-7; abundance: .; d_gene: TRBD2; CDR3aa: CASSESGLAHYEQYF; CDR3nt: TGCGCCAGCAGTGAGTCGGGACTAGCCCATTACGAGCAGTACTTC
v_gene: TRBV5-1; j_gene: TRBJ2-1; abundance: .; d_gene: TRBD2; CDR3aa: CASSFGTSNEQFF; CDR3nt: TGCGCCAGCAGCTTCGGGACTAGCAATGAGCAGTTCTTC
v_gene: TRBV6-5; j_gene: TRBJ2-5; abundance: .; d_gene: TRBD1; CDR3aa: CASSSGQGRKETQYF; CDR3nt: TGTGCCAGCAGCTCGGGACAGGGGCGCAAAGAGACCCAGTACTTC
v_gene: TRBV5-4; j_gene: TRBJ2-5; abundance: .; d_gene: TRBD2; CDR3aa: CASSSGLAGGMRETQYF; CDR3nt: TGTGCCAGCAGCTCCGGACTAGCGGGAGGTATGAGAGAGACCCAGTACTTC
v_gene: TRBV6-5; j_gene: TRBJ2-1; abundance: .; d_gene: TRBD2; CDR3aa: CASSYRSGRNEQFF; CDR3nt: TGTGCCAGCAGTTACAGAAGCGGGAGGAATGAGCAGTTCTTC
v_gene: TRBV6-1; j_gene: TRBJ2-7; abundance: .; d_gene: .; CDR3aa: CASSEAGGVEQYF; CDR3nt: TGTGCCAGCAGTGAAGCAGGGGGTGTCGAGCAGTACTTC
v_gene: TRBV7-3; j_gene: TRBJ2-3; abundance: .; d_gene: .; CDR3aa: CASSPIRASSSGDTQYF; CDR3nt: TGTGCCAGCAGCCCAATCCGGGCTAGCAGCAGCGGAGATACGCAGTATTTT
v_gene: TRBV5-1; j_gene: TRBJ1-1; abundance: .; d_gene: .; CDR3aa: CASSLDGIVMNTEAFF; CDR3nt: TGCGCCAGCAGCTTGGACGGGATAGTAATGAACACTGAAGCTTTCTTT
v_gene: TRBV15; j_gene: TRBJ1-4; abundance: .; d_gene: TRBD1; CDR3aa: CATSTPRDRGPGKLFF; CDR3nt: TGTGCCACCAGCACTCCCCGGGACAGGGGGCCTGGAAAACTGTTTTTT
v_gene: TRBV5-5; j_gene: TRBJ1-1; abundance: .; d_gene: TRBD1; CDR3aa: CASSLVPTGGMTEAFF; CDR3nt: TGTGCCAGCAGCTTAGTGCCTACAGGGGGCATGACTGAAGCTTTCTTT
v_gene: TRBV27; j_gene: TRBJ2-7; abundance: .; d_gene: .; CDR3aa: CASSNAYEQYF; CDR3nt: TGTGCCAGCAGCAATGCCTACGAGCAGTACTTC
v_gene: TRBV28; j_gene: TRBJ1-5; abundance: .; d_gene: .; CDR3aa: CAESGGSNQPQHF; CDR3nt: TGTGCCGAGTCGGGGGGAAGCAATCAGCCCCAGCATTTT
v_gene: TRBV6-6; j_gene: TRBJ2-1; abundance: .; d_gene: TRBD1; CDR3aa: CASSYYRTGIDEQFF; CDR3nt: TGTGCCAGCAGTTACTACAGGACAGGGATTGATGAGCAGTTCTTC
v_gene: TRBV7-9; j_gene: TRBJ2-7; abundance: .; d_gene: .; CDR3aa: CASSPPQGLSAYEQYF; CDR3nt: TGTGCCAGCAGCCCCCCGCAGGGGTTAAGCGCCTACGAGCAGTACTTC
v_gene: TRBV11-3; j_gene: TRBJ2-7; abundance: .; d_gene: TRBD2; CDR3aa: CASSLGTGRAGNEQYF; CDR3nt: TGTGCCAGCAGCTTAGGAACCGGGAGGGCCGGGAACGAGCAGTACTTC
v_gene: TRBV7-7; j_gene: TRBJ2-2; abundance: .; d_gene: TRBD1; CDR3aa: CASSPRTGNTGELFF; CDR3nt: TGTGCTAGCAGCCCACGGACAGGGAACACCGGGGAGCTGTTTTTT
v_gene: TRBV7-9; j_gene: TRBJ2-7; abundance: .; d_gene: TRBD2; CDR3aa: CASSRTLAGGPGEQYF; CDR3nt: TGTGCCAGCAGCCGAACTCTAGCGGGAGGGCCGGGCGAGCAGTACTTC
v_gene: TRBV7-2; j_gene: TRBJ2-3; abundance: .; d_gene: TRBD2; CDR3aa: CASSSIAGEGDTQYF; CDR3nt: TGTGCCAGCAGTTCGATAGCGGGGGAAGGGGATACGCAGTATTTT
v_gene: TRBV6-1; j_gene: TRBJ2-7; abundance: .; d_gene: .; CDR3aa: CASSEGGGTSYEQYF; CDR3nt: TGTGCCAGCAGTGAGGGAGGGGGTACATCCTACGAGCAGTACTTC
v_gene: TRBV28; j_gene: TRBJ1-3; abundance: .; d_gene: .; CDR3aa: CASSLRRLTSGNTIYF; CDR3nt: TGTGCCAGCAGTTTACGACGACTGACCTCTGGAAACACCATATATTTT
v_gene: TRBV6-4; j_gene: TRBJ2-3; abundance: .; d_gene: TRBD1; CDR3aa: CASRDRLTDTQYF; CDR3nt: TGTGCCAGCCGGGACAGGCTCACAGATACGCAGTATTTT
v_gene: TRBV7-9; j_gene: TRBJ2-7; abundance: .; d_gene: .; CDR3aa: CASSSYRGGSYEQYF; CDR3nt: TGTGCCAGCAGCAGCTACAGGGGAGGCTCCTACGAGCAGTACTTC
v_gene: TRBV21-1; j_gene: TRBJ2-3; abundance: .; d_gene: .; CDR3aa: CASSKDCGSTTDTQYF; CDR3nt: TGTGCCAGCAGCAAAGATTGCGGGAGCACCACAGATACGCAGTATTTT
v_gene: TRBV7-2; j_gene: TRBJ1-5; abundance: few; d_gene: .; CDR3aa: CASSTSQGSNQPQHF; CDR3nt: TGTGCCAGCAGCACCTCACAGGGTAGCAATCAGCCCCAGCATTTT
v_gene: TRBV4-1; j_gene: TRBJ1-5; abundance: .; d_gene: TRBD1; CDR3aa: CASSHERQGSNQPQHF; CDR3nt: TGCGCCAGCAGCCACGAAAGACAGGGGAGCAATCAGCCCCAGCATTTT
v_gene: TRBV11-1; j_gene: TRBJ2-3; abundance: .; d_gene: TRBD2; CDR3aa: CVSSSAGADTDTQYF; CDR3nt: TGTGTCAGCAGTTCAGCGGGGGCAGACACAGATACGCAGTATTTT
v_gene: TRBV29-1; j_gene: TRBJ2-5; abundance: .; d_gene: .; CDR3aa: CSVEKGAFRETQYF; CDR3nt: TGCAGCGTTGAAAAGGGAGCATTTCGAGAGACCCAGTACTTC
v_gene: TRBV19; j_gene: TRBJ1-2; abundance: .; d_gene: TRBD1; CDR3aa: CASSIVGRGPNYGYTF; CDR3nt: TGTGCCAGTAGTATAGTTGGCAGGGGGCCCAACTATGGCTACACCTTC
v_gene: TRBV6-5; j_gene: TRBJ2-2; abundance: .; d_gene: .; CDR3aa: CASSYFGQPNTGELFF; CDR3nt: TGTGCCAGCAGTTACTTCGGACAGCCGAACACCGGGGAGCTGTTTTTT
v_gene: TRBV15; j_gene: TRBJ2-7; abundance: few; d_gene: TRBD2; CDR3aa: CATSSGGLAGWSEQYF; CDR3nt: TGTGCCACCAGCTCGGGCGGACTAGCGGGATGGTCCGAGCAGTACTTC